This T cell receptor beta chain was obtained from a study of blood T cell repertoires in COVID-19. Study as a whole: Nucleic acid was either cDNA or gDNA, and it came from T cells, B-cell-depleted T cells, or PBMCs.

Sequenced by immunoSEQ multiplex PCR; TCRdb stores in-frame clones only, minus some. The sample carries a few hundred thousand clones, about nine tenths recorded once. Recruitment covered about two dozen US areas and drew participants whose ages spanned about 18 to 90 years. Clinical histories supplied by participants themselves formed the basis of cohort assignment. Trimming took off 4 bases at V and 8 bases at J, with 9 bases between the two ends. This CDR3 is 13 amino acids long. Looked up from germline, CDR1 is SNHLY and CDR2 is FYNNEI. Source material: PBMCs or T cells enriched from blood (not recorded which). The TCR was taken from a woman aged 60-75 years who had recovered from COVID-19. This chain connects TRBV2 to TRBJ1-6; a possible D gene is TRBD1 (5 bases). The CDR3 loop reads CASSADMDSPLHF. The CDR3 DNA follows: TGTGCCAGCAGTGCGGACATGGATTCACCCCTCCACTTT.